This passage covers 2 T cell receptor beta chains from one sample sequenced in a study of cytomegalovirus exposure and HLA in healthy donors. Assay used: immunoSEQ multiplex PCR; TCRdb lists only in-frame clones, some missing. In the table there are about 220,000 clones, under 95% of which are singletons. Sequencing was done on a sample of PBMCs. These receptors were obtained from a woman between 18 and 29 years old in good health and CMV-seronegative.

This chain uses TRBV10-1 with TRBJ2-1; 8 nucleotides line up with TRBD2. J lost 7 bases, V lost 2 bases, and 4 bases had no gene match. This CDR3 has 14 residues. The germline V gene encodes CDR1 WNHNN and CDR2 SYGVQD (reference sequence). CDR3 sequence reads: CASSEGLASNEQFF. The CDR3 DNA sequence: TGCGCCAGCAGTGAGGGACTAGCTTCGAATGAGCAGTTCTTC.

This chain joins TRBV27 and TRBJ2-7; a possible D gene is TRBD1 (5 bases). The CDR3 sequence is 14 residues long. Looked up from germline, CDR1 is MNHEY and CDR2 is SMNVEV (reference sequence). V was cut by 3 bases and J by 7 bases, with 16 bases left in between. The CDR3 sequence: CASSFQGSLGEQYF. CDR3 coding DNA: TGTGCCAGCAGTTTTCAGGGCTCCTTGGGGGAGCAGTACTTC.